The clone carrying this T cell receptor beta chain was detected only once. The CDR3 has 12 amino acids. Between the trimmed V and J ends, which lost 8 bases and 0 bases, there was a span of 7 bases. Germline V gene sequence: CDR1 MNHEY, CDR2 SVGAGI. This sample was taken from a study of T cells of healthy individuals. TCRdb passed the 5' RACE reads through MiXCR, listing each CDR3 protein once. Among 50,000 to 55,000 distinct CDR3 sequences, about 15% were seen once, and the ten largest hold roughly a sixth. The receptor's source is a human donor in good health. V usage is TRBV6-5 and J usage is TRBJ1-1; D remains unclear. In DNA form, the CDR3 reads TGTGCCAGCGGCAGAATGAACACTGAAGCTTTCTTT. This sequence encodes CASGRMNTEAFF.